This T cell receptor beta chain came from a study of control samples from healthy donors and cancer patients. Per germline, CDR1 PRHDT and CDR2 FYEKMQ (reference sequence). CDR3 length: 11 amino acids. Trimming removed 5 bases from V and 0 bases from J, with 2 bases in between. The repertoire was sequenced with immunoSEQ multiplex PCR; TCRdb's copy has only in-frame clones and lacks some. The data hold tens of thousands of clones, with 90% to 95% observed a single time. The clonotype was recovered from a man over 45 with lung cancer. V usage is TRBV13 and J usage is TRBJ2-7, with D hard to call. The sequenced sample consisted of PBMCs. Here the CDR3 DNA reads TGTGCCAGCAGCCACTCCTACGAGCAGTACTTC. The encoded protein is CASSHSYEQYF.